This passage covers 26 T cell receptor beta chains from one sample sequenced in a study of T-cell reconstitution after alpha-beta-depleted transplantation in children. For TCRbeta, the library was prepared with unique molecular identifiers. One entry per CDR3 protein results from TCRdb running MiXCR on the PCR reads. The data contain roughly 500,000 distinct CDR3 sequences, about 30% of them singletons. This specimen was PBMCs from the stem cell graft donor, taken from the stem cell graft. Every receptor here comes from a human donor who donated a stem cell graft to a child with aplastic anemia.

This clonotype has a handful of counts. The CDR3 is CSVDRTTVGNTQYF. CDR3 DNA: TGCAGCGTTGACAGGACTACCGTAGGGAATACGCAGTATTTT. The chain joins TRBV29-1 to TRBJ2-3, with D possibly TRBD2 on 6 matching bases. Trimming removed 3 bases from V and 7 bases from J, with 17 bases in between. This CDR3 is built from 14 residues. The germline V gene encodes CDR1 SQVTM and CDR2 ANQGSEA.

This clonotype was seen only a few times. V usage is TRBV5-8 and J usage is TRBJ1-1; 7 bases map to TRBD1. The J segment lost 5 bases and the V segment lost 0 bases, leaving 7 bases of the junction unmatched. Germline CDR1 is SGHTS and CDR2 is YDEGEE. The CDR3 totals 15 residues. The DNA of the CDR3 is TGTGCCAGCAGCTTGGAGGAGGGGGCAGAAACTGAAGCTTTCTTT. As protein: CASSLEEGAETEAFF.

This clonotype was found a few times. The J gene is TRBJ2-1, the V gene TRBV7-2; D is unresolved. Between the trimmed V and J ends, which lost 7 bases and 9 bases, there was a span of 10 bases. Germline loops: CDR1 SGHTA, CDR2 FQGNSA. There are 11 residues in the CDR3. DNA for the CDR3: TGTGCCAGCACCCCCTCACTTGAGCAGTTCTTC. Protein product: CASTPSLEQFF.

V usage is TRBV24-1 and J usage is TRBJ2-4; 9 bases are shared with TRBD1. Per the germline V gene, CDR1 is KGHDR and CDR2 is SFDVKD. The CDR3 is 15 amino acids. With V trimmed by 3 bases and J by 6 bases, 5 bases remained unmatched. The CDR3 reads CATSDPGQGINIQYF. The CDR3 coding sequence is TGTGCCACCAGTGATCCGGGACAGGGTATAAACATTCAGTACTTC.

This chain uses TRBV12-5 with TRBJ2-3, with TRBD1 matching over 8 bases. Germline CDR1 reads LGHNT; CDR2 reads FRNRAP. Trimming removed 2 bases from V and 0 bases from J; junction bases left unmatched: 13. This CDR3 spans 19 amino acids. DNA for the CDR3: TGTGCTAGTGGTTTGAAAACCGGGACAGGTGCTCATAGCACAGATACGCAGTATTTT. Its protein is CASGLKTGTGAHSTDTQYF. The full variable domain, rest sourced from reference TRBV12-5 and TRBJ2-3, is DARVTQTPRHKVTEMGQEVTMRCQPILGHNTVFWYRQTMMQGLELLAYFRNRAPLDDSGMPKDRFSAEMPDATLATLKIQPSEPRDSAVYFCASGLKTGTGAHSTDTQYFGPGTRLTVL.

V and J are TRBV9 and TRBJ1-2; no clear D gene. CDR1 is SGDLS and CDR2 is YYNGEE in the germline V gene. V lost 0 bases to trimming and J lost 0 bases, with 12 bases between them. CDR3 length: 16 amino acids. CDR3 bases: TGTGCCAGCAGCGTAGATGAGCCATTAACTAACTATGGCTACACCTTC. It encodes CASSVDEPLTNYGYTF.

This clonotype was recorded a few times. V gene TRBV7-2 combines with J gene TRBJ1-1; TRBD1 agrees at 7 bases. Germline CDR1 SGHTA, CDR2 FQGNSA. This CDR3 contains 14 residues. Unmatched junction bases numbered 9, after V lost 5 bases and J lost 6 bases. The CDR3 bases are TGTGCCAGCAGCCAGCGACAGGGATGGGCTGAAGCTTTCTTT. Its protein is CASSQRQGWAEAFF.

The genes are TRBV12-3 or TRBV12-4 and TRBJ1-2, with unresolved D. The CDR3 consists of 14 residues. The V end lost 2 bases, the J end lost 0 bases, and 7 bases lay between the germline ends. The CDR3 reads CASSLSGPNYGYTF. The CDR3 region has the DNA TGTGCCAGCAGTTTAAGCGGGCCTAACTATGGCTACACCTTC.

This sequence joins TRBV12-3 or TRBV12-4 and TRBJ2-5; maybe TRBD2 (5 bases). The CDR3 extends over 14 amino acids. Trimming stripped 1 base from V and 7 bases from J, with 13 bases between. The CDR3 spells CASSLGGPSGTQYF. Written as DNA, the CDR3 is TGTGCCAGCAGTTTAGGCGGGCCCTCGGGGACCCAGTACTTC.

V usage is TRBV7-2 and J usage is TRBJ2-3; D not resolved. V lost 0 bases and J lost 0, with 7 bases in between. Germline V CDR1 and CDR2: SGHTA, FQGNSA. This CDR3 comprises 15 residues. Here the CDR3 reads CASSLALLSTDTQYF. Here the CDR3 DNA reads TGTGCCAGCAGCTTAGCTCTACTTAGCACAGATACGCAGTATTTT.

The J gene is TRBJ2-7, the V gene TRBV20-1; 8 positions match TRBD2. Germline trimming cut 7 bases from V and 7 bases from J; bases unmatched to any gene: 18. The CDR3 has 15 residues. The germline CDR1 and CDR2 sequences are DFQATT and SNEGSKA (reference sequence). CDR3 in amino acids: CSVDSGNPAQREQYV. In DNA, the CDR3 is TGCAGTGTCGATAGCGGGAACCCAGCTCAGAGGGAGCAGTACGTC.

This clonotype was counted a few times. The chain employs TRBV7-9 and TRBJ2-7, with D perhaps matching TRBD1 or TRBD2 (5 bases each). Germline loops: CDR1 SEHNR, CDR2 FQNEAQ (reference sequence). This CDR3 is 16 amino acids long. Trimming pared 5 bases from V and 7 bases from J, leaving 24 bases between. CDR3 DNA sequence: TGTGCCAGCAGCCCGAGGGTCGGCAGGGATATTAAAGAGCAGTACTTC. It encodes CASSPRVGRDIKEQYF. The full variable domain, its missing parts supplied by reference TRBV7-9 and TRBJ2-7, is DTGVSQNPRHKITKRGQNVTFRCDPISEHNRLYWYRQTLGQGPEFLTYFQNEAQLEKSRLLSDRFSAERPKGSFSTLEIQRTEQGDSAMYLCASSPRVGRDIKEQYFGPGTRLTVT.

The rearrangement links TRBV20-1 to TRBJ2-5, with 8 bases aligning to TRBD2. This CDR3 has 14 residues. The V segment lost 2 bases and the J segment 5 bases; nucleotides outside the gene matches: 7. Germline CDR1 DFQATT, CDR2 SNEGSKA (reference sequence). The CDR3 DNA sequence: TGCAGTGCTAGACCACGGGAGGGCCGCGAGACCCAGTACTTC. Translation: CSARPREGRETQYF.

The J gene is TRBJ2-2, the V gene TRBV7-7; TRBD2 aligns across 9 bases. V gave up 5 bases and J gave up 6 bases; unmatched junction bases: 4. The CDR3 has 14 amino acids. Germline V lookup: CDR1 SSHAT, CDR2 FNYEAQ (reference sequence). The CDR3 spells CASSVSGSAGELFF. The DNA for the CDR3 is TGTGCCAGCAGCGTTAGCGGGAGCGCCGGGGAGCTGTTTTTT.

In DNA, the CDR3 is TGTGCCAGCAGTCGGGCAGGGGGATTGAGTGGCACTGAAGCTTTCTTT. Amino acids: CASSRAGGLSGTEAFF. The chain uses TRBV25-1 and TRBJ1-1; 7 bases are shared with TRBD1. CDR1 is MGHDK and CDR2 is SYGVNS in the germline V gene. The trim removed 5 bases at V and 4 bases at J, leaving 13 bases unmatched. The CDR3 extends over 16 amino acids.

This clonotype was seen a single time. The chain employs TRBV6-2 or TRBV6-3 and TRBJ2-7; D is unclear. V shed 4 bases and J shed 0 bases, with 4 bases lying between them. Germline CDR1 is MNHEY and CDR2 is SVGEGT. CDR3 size: 12 residues. The CDR3 protein is CASSFASYEQYV. The CDR3 DNA follows: TGTGCCAGCAGTTTCGCCTCCTACGAGCAGTACGTC.

The gene calls are TRBV20-1 and TRBJ1-3; 7 positions agree with TRBD1. The CDR3 loop spans 13 amino acids. V gave up 5 bases and J gave up 0 bases; unmatched junction bases: 1. Germline CDR1 is DFQATT and CDR2 is SNEGSKA (reference sequence). The CDR3 is CSASGGSGNTIYF. The CDR3 DNA is TGCAGTGCTTCAGGGGGCTCTGGAAACACCATATATTTT.

The chain uses TRBV28 and TRBJ2-5, with D hard to call. In germline, CDR1 is MDHEN, CDR2 SYDVKM. Trimming took off 4 bases at V and 2 bases at J, with 17 bases between the two ends. The CDR3 has 16 amino acids. The CDR3 loop is CASSSRAEKLQETQYF. The CDR3 DNA follows: TGTGCCAGCAGTTCTCGGGCGGAAAAACTTCAAGAGACCCAGTACTTC.

This clonotype was seen more than once but under ten times. The V gene is TRBV11-2, the J gene TRBJ1-5; no clear D. Trimming took 1 base from V and 4 from J, leaving 8 bases between them. Germline CDR1 SGHAT, CDR2 FQNNGV. The CDR3 extends over 14 amino acids. The CDR3 region is CASSLVGENQPQHF. DNA of the CDR3: TGTGCCAGCAGCTTAGTTGGAGAAAATCAGCCCCAGCATTTT.

The chain joins TRBV29-1 to TRBJ2-1; 11 bases line up with TRBD2. The V gene's germline CDR1 is SQVTM and CDR2 ANQGSEA. The CDR3 runs to 18 residues. V shed 7 bases and J 0 bases; nucleotides not matched to a gene: 14. DNA of the CDR3: TGCAGCGCCCACACTATGGGACTAGCGGTAAGCTCCTACAATGAGCAGTTCTTC. It translates to CSAHTMGLAVSSYNEQFF.

The genes are TRBV7-9 and TRBJ1-2; 9 bases are shared with TRBD1. The length of the CDR3 is 14 residues. Losses at the gene ends were 6 bases for V and 5 bases for J; bases not matched to a gene: 7. Germline values: CDR1 SEHNR, CDR2 FQNEAQ (reference sequence). The chain's CDR3 is CASRAEDRGYGYTF. The DNA of the CDR3 is TGTGCCAGCAGGGCAGAGGACAGGGGATATGGCTACACCTTC.

This sequence joins TRBV18 and TRBJ2-3; D may match TRBD1 or TRBD2 (5 bases each). Germline values: CDR1 KGHSH, CDR2 LQKENI. The CDR3 loop spans 16 amino acids. V was pared by 3 bases and J by 2 bases, with 15 bases between. CDR3 region: CASSPPGTRNTDTQYF. CDR3 sequence (DNA): TGTGCCAGCTCACCCCCCGGGACCCGAAACACAGATACGCAGTATTTT.

This clonotype was seen just once. The chain employs TRBV7-9 and TRBJ2-1, with TRBD2 identical over 13 bases. Trimming removed 5 bases from V and 7 bases from J; junction bases left unmatched: 8. The CDR3 sequence is 16 residues long. The germline CDR1 and CDR2 sequences are SEHNR and FQNEAQ (reference sequence). The CDR3 here is CASSHPPGLAGNEQFF. CDR3 nucleotide sequence: TGTGCCAGCAGCCATCCTCCGGGACTAGCGGGAAATGAGCAGTTCTTC. The whole variable domain, filled in from reference TRBV7-9 and TRBJ2-1, reads DTGVSQNPRHKITKRGQNVTFRCDPISEHNRLYWYRQTLGQGPEFLTYFQNEAQLEKSRLLSDRFSAERPKGSFSTLEIQRTEQGDSAMYLCASSHPPGLAGNEQFFGPGTRLTVL.

This chain links TRBV15 with TRBJ2-3, with D possibly TRBD1 on 5 matching bases. This CDR3 comprises 16 residues. Germline V gives CDR1 LNHNV, CDR2 YYDKDF (reference sequence). V lost 0 bases and J 4 bases, leaving 14 bases between the germline ends. The CDR3 here is CATSRDLPGLADTQYF. The CDR3 nucleotides read TGTGCCACCAGCAGAGATTTGCCAGGGCTCGCAGATACGCAGTATTTT.

The chain has TRBV6-5 and TRBJ2-3; D tentatively fits TRBD1 or TRBD2 (5 bases each). Germline V lookup: CDR1 MNHEY, CDR2 SVGAGI. V was pared by 2 bases and J by 5 bases, with 17 bases between. This CDR3 has 16 amino acids. The CDR3 loop reads CASSYLGASGKDTQYF. Here the CDR3 DNA reads TGTGCCAGCAGTTACCTCGGGGCCTCAGGGAAAGATACGCAGTATTTT.

Comment on this clonotype: Just one base apart from a much larger clone, this may be a read error. The chain is built from TRBV12-3 or TRBV12-4 and TRBJ1-1; no clear D gene. Trimming took 3 bases from V and 7 from J, leaving 12 bases between them. This CDR3 comprises 13 residues. The CDR3: CASSFQVKREAFF. CDR3 in DNA: TGTGCCAGCAGTTTTCAGGTGAAGCGTGAAGCTTTCTTT.